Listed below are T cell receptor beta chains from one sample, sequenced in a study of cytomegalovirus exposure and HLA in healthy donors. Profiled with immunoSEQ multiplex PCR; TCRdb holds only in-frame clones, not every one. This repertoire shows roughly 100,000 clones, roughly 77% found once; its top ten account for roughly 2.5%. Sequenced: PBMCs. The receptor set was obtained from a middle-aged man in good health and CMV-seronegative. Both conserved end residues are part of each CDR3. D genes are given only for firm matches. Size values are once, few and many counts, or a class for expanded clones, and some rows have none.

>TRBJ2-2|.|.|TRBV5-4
CASSQNTGPGELFF
TGTGCCAGCAGCCAGAACACAGGGCCCGGGGAGCTGTTTTTT
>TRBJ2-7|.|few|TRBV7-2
CASSLRPLRGAREQYF
TGTGCCAGCAGCTTACGCCCACTCCGGGGGGCGCGGGAGCAGTACTTC
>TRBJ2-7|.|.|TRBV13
CASSIWAQGNEQYF
TGTGCCAGCAGCATTTGGGCCCAAGGTAACGAGCAGTACTTC
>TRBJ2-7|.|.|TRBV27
CASSRGGGPYEQYF
TGTGCCAGCAGCCGAGGGGGGGGGCCCTACGAGCAGTACTTC
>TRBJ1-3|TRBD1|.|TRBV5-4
CASSRDSFSSGNTIYF
TGTGCCAGCAGCCGGGACAGTTTTTCCTCTGGAAACACCATATATTTT
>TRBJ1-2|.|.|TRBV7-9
CASSPAGWDYGYTF
TGTGCCAGCAGCCCCGCAGGGTGGGACTATGGCTACACCTTC
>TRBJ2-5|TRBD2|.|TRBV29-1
CSGLAGEETQYF
TGCAGCGGTCTAGCGGGGGAAGAGACCCAGTACTTC
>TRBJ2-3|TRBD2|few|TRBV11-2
CASSSLSGGASDTQYF
TGTGCCAGCAGCTCCCTTAGCGGGGGGGCGTCGGATACGCAGTATTTT
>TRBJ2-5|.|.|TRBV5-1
CASTQLGTSQETQYF
TGCGCCAGCACCCAACTCGGTACTTCTCAAGAGACCCAGTACTTC
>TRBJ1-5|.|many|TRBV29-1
CSVTPRSQGPNQPQHF
TGCAGCGTGACCCCTCGTTCCCAGGGTCCGAATCAGCCCCAGCATTTT
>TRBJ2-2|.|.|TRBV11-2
CASSAGQLRSTGELFF
TGTGCCAGCAGCGCTGGACAGCTTCGGAGCACCGGGGAGCTGTTTTTT
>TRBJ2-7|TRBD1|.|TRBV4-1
CASSQAGTGNVRHF
TGCGCCAGCAGCCAAGCCGGGACAGGGAATGTGAGACACTTC
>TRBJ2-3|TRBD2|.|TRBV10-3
CAIRPSGGANTDTQYF
TGTGCCATCAGACCTAGCGGGGGGGCCAACACAGATACGCAGTATTTT
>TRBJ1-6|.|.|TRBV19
CASSVDHSNSPLHF
TGTGCCAGTAGTGTAGATCACTCGAATTCACCCCTCCACTTT
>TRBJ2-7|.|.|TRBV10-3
CAISDLLGRNEQYF
TGTGCCATCAGTGATCTCCTGGGGCGCAACGAGCAGTACTTC
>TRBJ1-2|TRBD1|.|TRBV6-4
CASSDSIDVIRDRDHGYTF
TGTGCCAGCAGTGACTCGATAGACGTAATCCGGGACAGGGATCATGGCTACACCTTC
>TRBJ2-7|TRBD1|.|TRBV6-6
CASSYHPGQSYEQYF
TGTGCCAGCAGTTACCATCCGGGACAGAGCTACGAGCAGTACTTC
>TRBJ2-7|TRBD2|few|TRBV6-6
CASSYEGTSGNEQYF
TGTGCCAGCAGTTACGAAGGGACTAGCGGAAACGAGCAGTACTTC
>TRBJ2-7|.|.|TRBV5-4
CASSLDRVGEQYF
TGTGCCAGCAGCTTGGACAGGGTAGGCGAGCAGTACTTC
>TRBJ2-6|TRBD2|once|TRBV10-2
CASSETSGGGSGANVLTF
TGCGCCAGCAGTGAAACCAGCGGGGGGGGCTCTGGGGCCAACGTCCTGACTTTC
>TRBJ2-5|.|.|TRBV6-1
CASMVGGGWETQYF
TGTGCCAGCATGGTGGGAGGAGGATGGGAGACCCAGTACTTC
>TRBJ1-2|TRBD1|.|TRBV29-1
CSVRDRANYGYTF
TGCAGCGTGAGAGACAGGGCCAACTATGGCTACACCTTC
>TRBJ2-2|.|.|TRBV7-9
CASSLGAGPNTGELFF
TGTGCCAGCAGCTTAGGGGCGGGCCCGAACACCGGGGAGCTGTTTTTT
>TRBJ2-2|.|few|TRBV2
CASGGRGDTGELFF
TGTGCCAGCGGAGGCAGGGGGGACACCGGGGAGCTGTTTTTT
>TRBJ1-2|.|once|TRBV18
CASSPQGDSSLTNYGYTF
TGTGCCAGCTCACCACAGGGAGACTCCTCACTTACTAACTATGGCTACACCTTC
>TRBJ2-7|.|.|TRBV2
CASSDQGWEQYF
TGTGCCAGCAGTGATCAGGGTTGGGAGCAGTACTTC
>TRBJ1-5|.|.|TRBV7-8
CASSLVGVRKNSNQPQHF
TGTGCCAGCAGCTTAGTAGGAGTTAGAAAAAATAGCAATCAGCCCCAGCATTTT
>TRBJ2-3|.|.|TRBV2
CASSEAPGTDTQYF
TGTGCCAGCAGTGAAGCACCAGGGACAGATACGCAGTATTTT
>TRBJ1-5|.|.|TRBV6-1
CASSDTGISNQPQHF
TGTGCCAGCAGCGATACAGGGATTAGCAATCAGCCCCAGCATTTT
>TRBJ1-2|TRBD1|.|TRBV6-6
CASGYRGLGYGYTF
TGTGCCAGCGGGTACAGGGGACTGGGCTATGGCTACACCTTC
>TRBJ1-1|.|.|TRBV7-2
CASSLYKGLEAFF
TGTGCCAGCAGCTTATATAAGGGGCTCGAAGCTTTCTTT
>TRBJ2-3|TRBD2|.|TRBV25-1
CASSELAGALSTDTQYF
TGTGCCAGCAGTGAACTAGCGGGGGCCCTTTCCACAGATACGCAGTATTTT
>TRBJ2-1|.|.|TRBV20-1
CSGGGHNEQFF
TGCAGTGGCGGGGGCCATAATGAGCAGTTCTTC
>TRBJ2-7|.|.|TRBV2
CASSERDTNEQYF
TGTGCCAGCAGTGAAAGGGACACCAACGAGCAGTACTTC
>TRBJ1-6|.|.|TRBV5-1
CASSLETDSPLHF
TGCGCCAGCAGCTTGGAGACAGATTCACCCCTCCACTTT
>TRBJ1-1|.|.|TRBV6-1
CASSLLRGSSTEAFF
TGTGCCAGCAGCCTCCTTCGGGGGTCCAGCACTGAAGCTTTCTTT
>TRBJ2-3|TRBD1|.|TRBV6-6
CASSLLQGASTGTQYF
TGTGCCAGCAGTTTATTACAGGGGGCCTCTACGGGTACGCAGTATTTT
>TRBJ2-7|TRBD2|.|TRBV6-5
CASSWTSGGLGEQYF
TGTGCCAGCAGCTGGACTAGCGGGGGGCTAGGGGAGCAGTACTTC
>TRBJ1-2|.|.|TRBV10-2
CASSPEQGIYGYTF
TGCGCCAGCAGCCCAGAACAGGGAATCTATGGCTACACCTTC
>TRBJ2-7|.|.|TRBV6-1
CASWGLQVGVYEQYF
TGTGCCAGCTGGGGGCTGCAGGTTGGGGTTTACGAGCAGTACTTC
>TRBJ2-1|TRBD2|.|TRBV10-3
CAISSASGGPSYNEQFF
TGTGCCATCAGTTCCGCTAGCGGGGGCCCCTCCTACAATGAGCAGTTCTTC
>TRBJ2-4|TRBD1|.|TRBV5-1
CASSPGGQTLAKNIQYF
TGCGCCAGCAGCCCAGGGGGACAAACCCTAGCCAAAAACATTCAGTACTTC
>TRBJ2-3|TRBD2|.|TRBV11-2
CASSLLAGLSTDTQYF
TGTGCCAGCAGTTTACTAGCGGGGTTAAGCACAGATACGCAGTATTTT
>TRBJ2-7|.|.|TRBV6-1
CASSDAGQHYEQYF
TGTGCCAGCAGTGACGCGGGACAGCACTACGAGCAGTACTTC
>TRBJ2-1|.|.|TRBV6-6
CASSYGGPVFVEQFF
TGTGCCAGCAGTTATGGGGGCCCTGTTTTTGTGGAGCAGTTCTTC
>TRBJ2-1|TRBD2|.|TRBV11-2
CASSPRTSGGSEQFF
TGTGCCAGCAGCCCTAGGACTAGCGGGGGGAGTGAGCAGTTCTTC
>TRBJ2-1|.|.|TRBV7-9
CASSLTGTDNEQFF
TGTGCCAGCAGCTTAACGGGTACCGACAATGAGCAGTTCTTC
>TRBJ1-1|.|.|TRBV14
CASSQDFGGLNTEAFF
TGTGCCAGCAGCCAAGATTTCGGAGGACTGAACACTGAAGCTTTCTTT
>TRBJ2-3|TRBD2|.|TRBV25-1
CASRVAGGPDTQYF
TGTGCCAGCAGGGTAGCGGGGGGGCCAGATACGCAGTATTTT
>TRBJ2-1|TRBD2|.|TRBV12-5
CASGRGGLGNEQFF
TGTGCTAGTGGTCGGGGGGGTTTAGGCAATGAGCAGTTCTTC